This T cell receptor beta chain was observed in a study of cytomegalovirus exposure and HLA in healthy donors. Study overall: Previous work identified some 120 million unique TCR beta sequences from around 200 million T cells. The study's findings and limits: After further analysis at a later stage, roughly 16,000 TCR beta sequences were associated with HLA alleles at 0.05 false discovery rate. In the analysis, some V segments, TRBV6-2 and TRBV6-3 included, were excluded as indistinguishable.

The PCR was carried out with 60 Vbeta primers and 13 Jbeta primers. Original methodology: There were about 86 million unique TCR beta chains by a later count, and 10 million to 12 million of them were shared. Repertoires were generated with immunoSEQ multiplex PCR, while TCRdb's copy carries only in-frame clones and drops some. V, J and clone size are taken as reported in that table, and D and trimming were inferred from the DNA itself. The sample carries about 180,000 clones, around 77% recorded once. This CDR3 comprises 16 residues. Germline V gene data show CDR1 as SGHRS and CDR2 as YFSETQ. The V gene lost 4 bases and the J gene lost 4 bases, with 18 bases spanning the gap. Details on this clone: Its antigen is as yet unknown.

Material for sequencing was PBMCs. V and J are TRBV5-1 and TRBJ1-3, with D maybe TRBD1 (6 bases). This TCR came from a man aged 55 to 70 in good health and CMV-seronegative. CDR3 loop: CASSGKPGGGGNTIYF. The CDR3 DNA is TGCGCCAGCAGCGGGAAGCCGGGGGGCGGCGGAAACACCATATATTTT.